The clone carrying this TCR beta chain has a handful of counts. Antigen specificity is unknown. With random hexamers, roughly 0.45 to 1 ug RNA was reverse transcribed. The authors amplified TCR beta CDR3 across 54 Vbeta and 13 Jbeta using immunoSEQ multiplex PCR. TCRdb reprocessed the immunoSEQ multiplex PCR reads via MiXCR and lists one record per CDR3 protein. Of 130,000 to 150,000 distinct CDR3 sequences listed, 90% to 96% are singletons. These data come from a study of CD8 T cells in Susac syndrome. At the level of the study: Patients with Susac syndrome were therapy-naive, taking corticosteroids, with some also receiving intravenous immunoglobulin, or taking intravenous immunoglobulin alone at the time their blood was drawn. Notes on the study in general: Regarding the TCR sequencing and HLA analysis, the study admitted that a relatively small number of individuals were involved.

The V segment lost 5 bases and the J segment 5 bases; nucleotides outside the gene matches: 4. The CDR3 covers 13 residues. Germline V gene sequence: CDR1 DFQATT, CDR2 SNEGSKA (reference sequence). While CD8+ and CD4+ T cells were isolated negatively, TEMRA cells were enriched by FACS. The sequencing sample was made of CD4+ T cells from PBMCs. This sequence joins TRBV20-1 and TRBJ2-5, with 11 bases that match TRBD2. The TCR originated in a human donor with Susac syndrome. DNA of the CDR3: TGCAGTGCTTTAGCGGGAGGGCGGGAGACCCAGTACTTC. Its protein is CSALAGGRETQYF.